This is a list of T cell receptor beta chains from one sample in a study of T cell responses to AZD1222 COVID-19 vaccine. Libraries were prepared by immunoSEQ multiplex PCR; TCRdb keeps only in-frame clonotypes and omits some of them. Of tens of thousands of clones listed, about nine tenths were seen once; the top ten hold 2% to 2.5%. Sequenced material: peripheral blood, taken on day 0 of AZD1222 vaccination. The receptor source for this set is an adult in good health. Both conserved end residues are trimmed from each CDR3.

J gene | V gene | CDR3 protein
TRBJ1-3 | TRBV6-6 | ASSYPGGNTIY
TRBJ2-5 | TRBV27 | ASSEQGGETQY
TRBJ1-1 | TRBV4-3 | ASSHTGTNTEAF
TRBJ2-1 | TRBV5-6 | ASSLDGPRQF
TRBJ1-1 | TRBV5-6 | ASRAQGATEAF
TRBJ2-7 | TRBV30 | AWSDLAGASYEQY
TRBJ1-6 | TRBV3-1/TRBV3-2 | ASSLQGRDSPLH
TRBJ2-7 | TRBV19 | ASSMDGEGEQY
TRBJ2-1 | TRBV10-3 | AISELDEQF
TRBJ1-3 | TRBV20-1 | SASSGRLGGNTIY
TRBJ2-7 | TRBV6-6 | ASSYGRYEQY
TRBJ1-3 | TRBV7-9 | ASSPSGSGGPSGNTIY
TRBJ2-7 | TRBV18 | ASSPTGGGEQY
TRBJ2-7 | TRBV10-3 | AISRDSLSYEQY
TRBJ2-7 | TRBV7-8 | ASSFRREVYEQY
TRBJ1-1 | TRBV12-3/TRBV12-4 | ASSLRDLGGAF
TRBJ2-7 | TRBV10-3 | AIRGQDAYEQY
TRBJ1-3 | TRBV7-6 | ASSPAVELGNTIY
TRBJ1-3 | TRBV9 | ASSADRARNTIY
TRBJ1-2 | TRBV12-3/TRBV12-4 | ASSLSYGYT
TRBJ2-3 | TRBV9 | ASSVGGTRTDTQY
TRBJ2-3 | TRBV9 | ASSVSGPDTQY
TRBJ1-5 | TRBV12-5 | ASGAGQSNQPQH
TRBJ1-2 | TRBV6-5 | ASLDRGLGYT
TRBJ1-4 | TRBV30 | AWTFRGAPNEKLF
TRBJ2-1 | TRBV7-3 | ASSLMGRLADSSYNEQF
TRBJ1-2 | TRBV10-3 | AILNGKQGNYGYT
TRBJ2-7 | TRBV9 | ASSAHLDGYEQY
TRBJ2-5 | TRBV25-1 | ASSLERGGGETQY
TRBJ2-4 | TRBV7-2 | ASSSWGGFTKNIQY
TRBJ2-7 | TRBV7-9 | ASSRTDYEQY
TRBJ1-2 | TRBV3-1/TRBV3-2 | ASSHLGQGGGYT
TRBJ2-7 | TRBV30 | AWHPGLAGGPPYEQY
TRBJ1-2 | TRBV2 | ASSGDREIGYT
TRBJ2-7 | TRBV14 | ASSQMASYEQY
TRBJ2-1 | TRBV7-9 | ASSLQYRDGNEQF
TRBJ1-6 | TRBV18 | ASSPGRINSPLH
TRBJ2-7 | TRBV10-2 | ASSNPQLATYEQY
TRBJ2-2 | TRBV6-5 | ASSFPQGIGTGELF
TRBJ1-5 | TRBV27 | ASSFSRGTTNQPQH
TRBJ1-6 | TRBV19 | ASSIDRASSPLH
TRBJ1-5 | TRBV7-8 | ASSLRGDRAYSNQPQH